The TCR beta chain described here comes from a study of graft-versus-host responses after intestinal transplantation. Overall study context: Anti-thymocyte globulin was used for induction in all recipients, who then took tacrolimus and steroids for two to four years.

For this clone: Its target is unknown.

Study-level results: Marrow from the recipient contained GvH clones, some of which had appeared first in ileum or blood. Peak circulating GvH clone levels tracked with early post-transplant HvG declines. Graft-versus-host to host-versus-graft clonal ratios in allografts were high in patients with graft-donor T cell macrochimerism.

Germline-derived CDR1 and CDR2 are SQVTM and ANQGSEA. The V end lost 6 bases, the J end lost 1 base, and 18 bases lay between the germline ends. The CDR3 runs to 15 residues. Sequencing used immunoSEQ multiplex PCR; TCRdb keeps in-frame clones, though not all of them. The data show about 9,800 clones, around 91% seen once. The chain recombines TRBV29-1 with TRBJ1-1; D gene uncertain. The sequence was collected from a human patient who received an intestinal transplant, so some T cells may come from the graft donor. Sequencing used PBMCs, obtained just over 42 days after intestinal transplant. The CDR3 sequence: CSVKTRRGGNTEAFF. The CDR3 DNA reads TGCAGCGTAAAGACCAGGCGAGGTGGGAACACTGAAGCTTTCTTT.